This T cell receptor (beta chain) derives from a study of blood T cells in healthy people across ages. Study-level information: About one barcoded beta molecule per two T cells was captured by template switching.

It was with a sample-barcoded 5' primer and a J-beta primer mix that a second PCR of about 6 to 12 cycles was run. TCRdb re-analysed the 5' RACE reads in MiXCR, keeping a single row per CDR3 protein. This table has about 570,000 distinct CDR3 sequences, roughly a quarter appearing once. Per germline, CDR1 LGHDT and CDR2 YNNKEL (reference sequence). This CDR3 is 16 amino acids long. The sequence came from a woman aged 70 to 79 in good health. The source material was blood. The rearrangement joins TRBV3-1 to TRBJ2-7, with TRBD1 identical over 12 bases. Near its end, the DNA agrees better with TRBJ2-1, so the J call may be wrong. The CDR3 DNA reads as TGTGCCAGCAGCCTTCGGGACAGGGGGCGGTGGAATGAGCAGTTCTTC. Translation gives CASSLRDRGRWNEQFF.